This entry describes one TCR beta chain. V lost 3 bases to trimming and J lost 2 bases; unmatched junction nucleotides: 10. The CDR3 consists of 17 residues. Germline-derived CDR1 and CDR2 are SGDLS and YYNGEE. This record comes from a study of blood T cell repertoires in COVID-19. Study overall: Acute-phase and convalescent COVID-19 samples originated in the United States, Italy and Spain.

In the study's own analysis: From reference gene primer amplification, estimates of nucleated cell counts were derived. Generated by immunoSEQ multiplex PCR, the TCRdb table keeps only in-frame clones and is missing some. The V and J calls and the clone size are those of that table, but D and trimming were determined from the DNA. The sample yields roughly 200,000 clones, almost 90% seen once. The J gene is TRBJ1-4, the V gene TRBV9; 7 bases are shared with TRBD1. The sequenced material came from peripheral blood. The receptor was derived from a man over 45 with acute or convalescent COVID-19. This CDR3 is CASSAMKGAGTNEKLFF. The CDR3 nucleotides are TGTGCCAGCAGCGCGATGAAGGGGGCGGGCACTAATGAAAAACTGTTTTTT.